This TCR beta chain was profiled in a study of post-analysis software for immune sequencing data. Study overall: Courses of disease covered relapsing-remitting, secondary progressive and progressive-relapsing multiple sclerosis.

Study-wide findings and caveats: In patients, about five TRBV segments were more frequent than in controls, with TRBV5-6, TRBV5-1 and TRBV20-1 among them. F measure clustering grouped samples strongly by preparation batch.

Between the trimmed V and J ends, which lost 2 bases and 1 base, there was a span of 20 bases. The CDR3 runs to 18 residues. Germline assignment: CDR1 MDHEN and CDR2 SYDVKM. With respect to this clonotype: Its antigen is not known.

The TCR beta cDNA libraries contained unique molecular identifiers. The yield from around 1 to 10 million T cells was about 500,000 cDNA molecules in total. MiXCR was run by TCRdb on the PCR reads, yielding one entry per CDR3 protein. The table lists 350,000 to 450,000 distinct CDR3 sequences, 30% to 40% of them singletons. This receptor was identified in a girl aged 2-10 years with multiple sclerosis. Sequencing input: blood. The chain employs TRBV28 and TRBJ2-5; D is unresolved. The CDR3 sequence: CASSLMLSLEPLQETQYF. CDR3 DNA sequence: TGTGCCAGCAGTTTAATGTTGAGTCTAGAACCGCTCCAAGAGACCCAGTACTTC. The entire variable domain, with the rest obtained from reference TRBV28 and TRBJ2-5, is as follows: DVKVTQSSRYLVKRTGEKVFLECVQDMDHENMFWYRQDPGLGLRLIYFSYDVKMKEKGDIPEGYSVSREKKERFSLILESASTNQTSMYLCASSLMLSLEPLQETQYFGPGTRLLVL.